This TCR beta chain appears in the sequencing data of a study of CD8 T cells in ankylosing spondylitis. Findings of the study overall: Typical of ankylosing spondylitis blood, it appeared, was a TCR beta motif of 7 or 8 highly homologous variants. Existing reports had already noted some motif variants in reactive arthritis synovial fluid and blood. Researchers report that disease-linked clones proved CD8+ and relatively rare in peripheral blood.

This clonotype appeared many times. What it recognizes is unknown. V lost 5 bases and J lost 3, with 14 bases in between. This CDR3 is built from 15 residues. Germline CDR1 and CDR2: SGHTA and FQGNSA. Using quantitative 5'-RACE with molecular barcodes, the authors made TCR beta libraries. TCRdb passed the 5' RACE reads through MiXCR, listing each CDR3 protein once. The table shows about 210,000 distinct CDR3 sequences, with approximately 7.4% occurring only once. Sequenced material: blood, either unsorted or a sorted T cell fraction (not recorded which). The TCR was taken from a male donor with ankylosing spondylitis. The V call is TRBV7-2, the J call TRBJ1-5; D not certain. The CDR3 here is CASSQSGRNNQPQHF. The CDR3 bases are TGTGCCAGCAGCCAGAGCGGACGGAACAATCAGCCCCAGCATTTT.